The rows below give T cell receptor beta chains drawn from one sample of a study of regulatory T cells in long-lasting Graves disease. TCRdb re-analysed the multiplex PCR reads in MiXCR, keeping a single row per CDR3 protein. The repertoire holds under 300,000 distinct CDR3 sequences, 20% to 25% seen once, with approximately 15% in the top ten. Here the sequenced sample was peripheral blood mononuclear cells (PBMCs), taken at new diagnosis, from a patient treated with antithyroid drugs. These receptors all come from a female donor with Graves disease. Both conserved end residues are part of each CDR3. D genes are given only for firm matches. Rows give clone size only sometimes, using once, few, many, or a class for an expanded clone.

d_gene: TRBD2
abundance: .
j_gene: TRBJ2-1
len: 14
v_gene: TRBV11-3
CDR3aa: CASSLGPGGNEQFF
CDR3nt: TGTGCCAGCAGCTTGGGGCCGGGGGGCAATGAGCAGTTCTTC

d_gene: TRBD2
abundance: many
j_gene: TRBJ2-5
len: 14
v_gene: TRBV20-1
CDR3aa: CSAFRTSGEETQYF
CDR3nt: TGCAGTGCTTTCCGGACTAGCGGGGAAGAGACCCAGTACTTC

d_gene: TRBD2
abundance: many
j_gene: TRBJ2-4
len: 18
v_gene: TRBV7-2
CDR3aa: CASSLVGTSDRAKNIQYF
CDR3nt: TGTGCCAGCAGCTTAGTAGGGACTAGCGACAGAGCCAAAAACATTCAGTACTTC

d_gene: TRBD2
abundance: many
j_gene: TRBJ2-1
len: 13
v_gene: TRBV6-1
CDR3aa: CASRAGALDEQFF
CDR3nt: TGTGCCAGCCGGGCGGGAGCCTTGGATGAGCAGTTCTTC

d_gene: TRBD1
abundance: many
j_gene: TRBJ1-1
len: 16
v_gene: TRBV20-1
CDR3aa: CSARDGTDFMNTEAFF
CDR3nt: TGCAGTGCTAGAGACGGGACAGATTTCATGAACACTGAAGCTTTCTTT

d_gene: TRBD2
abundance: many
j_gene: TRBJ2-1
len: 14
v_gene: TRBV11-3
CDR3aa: CASRTGTSTLEQFF
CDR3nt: TGTGCCAGCAGAACCGGGACTAGCACCCTTGAGCAGTTCTTC

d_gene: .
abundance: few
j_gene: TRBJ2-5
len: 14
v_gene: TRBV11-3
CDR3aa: CASSLPGTRETQYF
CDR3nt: TGTGCCAGCAGCCTCCCCGGGACTCGAGAGACCCAGTACTTC

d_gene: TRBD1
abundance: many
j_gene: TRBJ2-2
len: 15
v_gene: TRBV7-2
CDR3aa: CASSLGGAHTGELFF
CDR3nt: TGTGCCAGCTCTTTAGGGGGCGCACACACCGGGGAGCTGTTTTTT

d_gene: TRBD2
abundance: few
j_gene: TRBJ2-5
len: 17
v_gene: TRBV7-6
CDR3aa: CASSLEGSGRPQETQYF
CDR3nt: TGTGCCAGCAGCTTAGAGGGTAGCGGGAGGCCCCAAGAGACCCAGTACTTC

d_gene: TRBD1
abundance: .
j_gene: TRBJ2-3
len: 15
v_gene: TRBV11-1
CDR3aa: CASSPGQGDTDTQYF
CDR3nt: TGTGCCAGCAGCCCGGGACAGGGAGACACAGATACGCAGTATTTT

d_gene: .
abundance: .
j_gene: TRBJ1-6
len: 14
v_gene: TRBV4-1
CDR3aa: CASSHGTENSPLHF
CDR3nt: TGCGCCAGCAGCCATGGGACCGAAAATTCACCCCTCCACTTT

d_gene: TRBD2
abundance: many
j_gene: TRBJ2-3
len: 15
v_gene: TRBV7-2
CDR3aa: CASSLVLAGGDTQYF
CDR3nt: TGTGCCAGCAGCTTAGTTTTAGCGGGGGGGGATACGCAGTATTTT

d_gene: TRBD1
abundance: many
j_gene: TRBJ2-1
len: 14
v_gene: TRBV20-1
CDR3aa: CSATYGTANNEQFF
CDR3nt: TGCAGTGCTACCTACGGGACAGCCAACAATGAGCAGTTCTTC

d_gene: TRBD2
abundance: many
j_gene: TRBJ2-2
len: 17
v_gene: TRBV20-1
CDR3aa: CSARGGLAGRNTGELFF
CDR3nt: TGCAGTGCTAGAGGGGGACTAGCGGGAAGGAACACCGGGGAGCTGTTTTTT

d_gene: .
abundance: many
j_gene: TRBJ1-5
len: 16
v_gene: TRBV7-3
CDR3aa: CASSHRGRYSNQPQHF
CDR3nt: TGTGCCAGCAGCCACCGGGGGAGATATAGCAATCAGCCCCAGCATTTT

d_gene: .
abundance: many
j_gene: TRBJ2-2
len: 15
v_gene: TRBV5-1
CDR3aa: CASSIGPSSNGELFF
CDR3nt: TGCGCCAGCAGCATTGGGCCCAGCAGCAACGGGGAGCTGTTTTTT

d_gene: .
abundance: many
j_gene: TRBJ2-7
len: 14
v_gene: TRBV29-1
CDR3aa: CSVVLDELAGEQYF
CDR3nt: TGCAGCGTTGTATTAGATGAACTAGCTGGCGAGCAGTACTTC

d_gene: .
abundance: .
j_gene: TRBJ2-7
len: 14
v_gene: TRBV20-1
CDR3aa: CSASGQGGSYEQYF
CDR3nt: TGCAGTGCTAGTGGGCAGGGGGGCTCCTACGAGCAGTACTTC

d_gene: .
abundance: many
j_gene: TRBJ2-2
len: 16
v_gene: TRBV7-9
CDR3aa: CASSLARGLGPGELFF
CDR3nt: TGTGCCAGCAGCTTAGCCCGGGGACTGGGGCCCGGGGAGCTGTTTTTT

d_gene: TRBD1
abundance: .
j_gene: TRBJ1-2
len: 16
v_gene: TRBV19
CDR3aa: CASSIVGTGTNYGYTF
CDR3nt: TGTGCCAGTAGTATAGTTGGGACAGGGACTAACTATGGCTACACCTTC

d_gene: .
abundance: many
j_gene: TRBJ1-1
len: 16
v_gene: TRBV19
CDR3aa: CASTFGLSQINTEAFF
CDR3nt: TGTGCCAGTACTTTCGGTCTGTCCCAGATAAACACTGAAGCTTTCTTT

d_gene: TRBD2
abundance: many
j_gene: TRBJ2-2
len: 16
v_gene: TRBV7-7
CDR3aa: CASSPQGGGDTGELFF
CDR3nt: TGTGCCAGCAGCCCCCAGGGCGGGGGGGACACCGGGGAGCTGTTTTTT

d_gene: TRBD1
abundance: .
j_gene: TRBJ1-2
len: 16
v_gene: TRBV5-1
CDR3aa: CASSLTTGGQGYGYTF
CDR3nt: TGCGCCAGCAGCTTGACGACCGGAGGACAGGGCTATGGCTACACCTTC

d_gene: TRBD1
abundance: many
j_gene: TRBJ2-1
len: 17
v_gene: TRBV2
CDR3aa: CASSEDGTGTTGNEQFF
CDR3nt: TGTGCCAGCAGTGAAGATGGGACAGGGACTACGGGCAATGAGCAGTTCTTC

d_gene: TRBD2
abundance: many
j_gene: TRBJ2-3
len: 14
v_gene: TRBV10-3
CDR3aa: CASQLAGGSDTQYF
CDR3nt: TGTGCCAGCCAACTAGCGGGGGGTTCAGATACGCAGTATTTT

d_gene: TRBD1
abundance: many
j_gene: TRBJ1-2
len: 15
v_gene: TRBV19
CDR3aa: CASRSSGTGGHGYTF
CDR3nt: TGTGCCAGTAGGTCATCCGGGACAGGGGGCCATGGCTACACCTTC

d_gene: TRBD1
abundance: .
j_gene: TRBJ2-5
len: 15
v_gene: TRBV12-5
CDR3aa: CASAQHRDRKETQYF
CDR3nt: TGTGCTAGTGCCCAACATAGGGACAGGAAAGAGACCCAGTACTTC

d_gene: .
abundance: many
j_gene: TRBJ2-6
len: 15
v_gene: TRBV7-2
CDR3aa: CASSPPGSGANVLTF
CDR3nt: TGTGCCAGCAGCCCCCCCGGCTCTGGGGCCAACGTCCTGACTTTC